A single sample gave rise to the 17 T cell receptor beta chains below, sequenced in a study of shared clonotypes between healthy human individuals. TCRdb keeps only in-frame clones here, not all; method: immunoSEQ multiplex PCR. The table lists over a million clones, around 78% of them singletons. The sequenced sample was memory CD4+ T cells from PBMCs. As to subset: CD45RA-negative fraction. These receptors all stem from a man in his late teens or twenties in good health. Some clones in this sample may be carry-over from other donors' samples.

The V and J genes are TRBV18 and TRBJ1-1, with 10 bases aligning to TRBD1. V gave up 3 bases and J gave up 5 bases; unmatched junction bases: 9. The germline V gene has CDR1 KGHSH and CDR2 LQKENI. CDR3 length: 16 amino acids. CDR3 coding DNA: TGTGCCAGCTCACCGACAGGGGGCAACATAGTGACTGAAGCTTTCTTT. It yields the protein CASSPTGGNIVTEAFF.

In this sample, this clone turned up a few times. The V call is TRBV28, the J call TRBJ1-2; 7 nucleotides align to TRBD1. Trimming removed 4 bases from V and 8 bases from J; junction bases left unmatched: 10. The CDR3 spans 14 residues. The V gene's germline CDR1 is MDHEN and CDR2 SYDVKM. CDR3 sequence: CASSSTQGLWGYTF. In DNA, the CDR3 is TGTGCCAGCAGTTCGACACAGGGGCTTTGGGGCTACACCTTC.

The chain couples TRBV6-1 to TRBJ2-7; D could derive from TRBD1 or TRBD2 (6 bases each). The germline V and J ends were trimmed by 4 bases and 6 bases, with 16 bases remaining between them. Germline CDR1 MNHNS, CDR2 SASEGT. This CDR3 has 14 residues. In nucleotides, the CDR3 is TGTGCCAGCAGTGTCGGGGGCTTCCTCCGCGAGCAGTACTTC. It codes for CASSVGGFLREQYF.

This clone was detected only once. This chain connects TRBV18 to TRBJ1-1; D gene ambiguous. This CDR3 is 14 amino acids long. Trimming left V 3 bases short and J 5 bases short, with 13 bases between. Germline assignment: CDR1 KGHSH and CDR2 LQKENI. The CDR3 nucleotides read TGTGCCAGCTCACCGGCGCCGGGTCGAACTGAAGCTTTCTTT. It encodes CASSPAPGRTEAFF.

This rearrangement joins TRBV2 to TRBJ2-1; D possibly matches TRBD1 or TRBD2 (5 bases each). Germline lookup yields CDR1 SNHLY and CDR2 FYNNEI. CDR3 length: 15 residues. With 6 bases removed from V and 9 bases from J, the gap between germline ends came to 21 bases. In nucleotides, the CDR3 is TGTGCCAGCAGCTTCGGGACCGGATTTGGAGGTGAGCAGTTCTTC. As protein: CASSFGTGFGGEQFF.

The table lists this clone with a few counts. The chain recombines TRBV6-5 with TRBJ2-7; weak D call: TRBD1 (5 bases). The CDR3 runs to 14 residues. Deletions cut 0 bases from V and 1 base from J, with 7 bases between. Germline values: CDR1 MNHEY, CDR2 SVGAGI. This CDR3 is CASSYSTASYEQYF. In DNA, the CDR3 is TGTGCCAGCAGTTACTCGACAGCTTCCTACGAGCAGTACTTC.

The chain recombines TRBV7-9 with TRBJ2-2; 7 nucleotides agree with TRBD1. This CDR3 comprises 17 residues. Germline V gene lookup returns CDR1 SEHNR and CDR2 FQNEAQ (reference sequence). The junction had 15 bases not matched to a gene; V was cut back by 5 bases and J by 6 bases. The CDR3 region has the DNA TGTGCCAGCAGCCTAGGCACAGGGGATCCTCGGGCCGGGGAGCTGTTTTTT. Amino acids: CASSLGTGDPRAGELFF.

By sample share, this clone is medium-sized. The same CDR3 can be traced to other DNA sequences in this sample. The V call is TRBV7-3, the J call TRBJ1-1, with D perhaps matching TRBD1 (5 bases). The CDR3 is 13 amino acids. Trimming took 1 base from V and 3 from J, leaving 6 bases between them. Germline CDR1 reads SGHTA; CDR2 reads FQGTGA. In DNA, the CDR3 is TGTGCCAGCAGCTTAAGGGGGGACACTGAAGCTTTCTTT. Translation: CASSLRGDTEAFF.

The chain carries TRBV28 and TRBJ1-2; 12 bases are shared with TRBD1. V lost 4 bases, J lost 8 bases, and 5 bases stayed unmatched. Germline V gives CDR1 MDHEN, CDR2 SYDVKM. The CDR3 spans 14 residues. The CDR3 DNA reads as TGTGCCAGCAGTTACTCCGGGACAGGGGGCGGCTACACCTTC. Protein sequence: CASSYSGTGGGYTF.

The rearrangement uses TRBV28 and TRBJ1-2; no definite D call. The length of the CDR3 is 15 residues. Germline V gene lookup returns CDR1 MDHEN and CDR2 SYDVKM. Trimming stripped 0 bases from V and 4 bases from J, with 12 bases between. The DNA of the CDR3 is TGTGCCAGCAGTTTATGGGGCACCACCTTCTATGGCTACACCTTC. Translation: CASSLWGTTFYGYTF.

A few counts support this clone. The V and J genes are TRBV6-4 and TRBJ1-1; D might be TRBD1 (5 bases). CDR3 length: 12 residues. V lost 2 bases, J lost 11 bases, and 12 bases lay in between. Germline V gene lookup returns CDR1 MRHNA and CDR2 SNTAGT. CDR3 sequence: CASSDSPAGAFF. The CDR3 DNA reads TGTGCCAGCAGTGACAGCCCGGCAGGGGCTTTCTTT.

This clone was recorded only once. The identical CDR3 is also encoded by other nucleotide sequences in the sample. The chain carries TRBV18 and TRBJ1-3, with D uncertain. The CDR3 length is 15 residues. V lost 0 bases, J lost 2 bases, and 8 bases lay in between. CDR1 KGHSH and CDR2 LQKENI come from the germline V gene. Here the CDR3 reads CASSPPGGTGNTIYF. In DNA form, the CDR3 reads TGTGCCAGCTCACCACCGGGCGGGACTGGAAACACCATATATTTT.

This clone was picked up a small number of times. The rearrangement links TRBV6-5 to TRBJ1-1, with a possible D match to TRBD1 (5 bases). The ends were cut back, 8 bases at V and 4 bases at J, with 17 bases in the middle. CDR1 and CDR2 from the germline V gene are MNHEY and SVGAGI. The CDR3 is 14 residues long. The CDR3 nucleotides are TGTGCCAGCCGTGGCCGGGACGATGGCACTGAAGCTTTCTTT. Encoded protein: CASRGRDDGTEAFF.

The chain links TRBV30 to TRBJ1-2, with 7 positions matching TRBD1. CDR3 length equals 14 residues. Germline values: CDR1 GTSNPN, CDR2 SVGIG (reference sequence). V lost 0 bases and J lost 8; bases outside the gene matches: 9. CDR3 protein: CAWSVVKGARGYTF. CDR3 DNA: TGTGCCTGGAGTGTAGTTAAGGGGGCGAGGGGCTACACCTTC.

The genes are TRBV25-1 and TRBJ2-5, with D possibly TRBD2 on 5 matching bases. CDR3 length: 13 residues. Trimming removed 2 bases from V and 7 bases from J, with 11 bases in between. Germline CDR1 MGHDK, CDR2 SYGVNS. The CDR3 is CASSEGGHWTQYF. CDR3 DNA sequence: TGTGCCAGCAGTGAAGGAGGTCACTGGACCCAGTACTTC.

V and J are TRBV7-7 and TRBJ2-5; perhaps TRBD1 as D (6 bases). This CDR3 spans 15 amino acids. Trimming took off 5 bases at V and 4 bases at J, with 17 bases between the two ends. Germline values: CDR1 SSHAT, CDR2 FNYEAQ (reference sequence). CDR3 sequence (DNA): TGTGCCAGCAGCCTTCAGGGGCGCGCTGGAGAGACCCAGTACTTC. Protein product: CASSLQGRAGETQYF. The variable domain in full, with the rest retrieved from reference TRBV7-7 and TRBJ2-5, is GAGVSQSPRYKVTKRGQDVTLRCDPISSHATLYWYQQALGQGPEFLTYFNYEAQPDKSGLPSDRFSAERPEGSISTLTIQRTEQRDSAMYRCASSLQGRAGETQYFGPGTRLLVL.

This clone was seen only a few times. The CDR3 loop reads CASSREGLGVENNEQFF. DNA for the CDR3: TGCGCCAGCAGCCGGGAGGGGTTGGGGGTCGAGAACAATGAGCAGTTCTTC. The chain recombines TRBV4-1 with TRBJ2-1; 7 nucleotides line up with TRBD2. Germline V CDR1 and CDR2: MGHRA, YSYEKL. The CDR3 totals 17 residues. V was pared by 4 bases and J by 5 bases, with 14 bases of the junction left unmatched.